The T cell receptor (beta chain) under discussion was sequenced for a study of shared clonotypes between healthy human individuals. It was into CD45RA+ naive and CD45RA-negative memory subsets that the CD4+ cells were split. The CDR3 extends over 17 amino acids. The germline gives CDR1 SGHAT, CDR2 FQNNGV. The V gene end was trimmed by 2 bases and the J gene end by 8 bases; junction bases not matched to a gene: 15. Produced via immunoSEQ multiplex PCR; TCRdb's table is partial and in-frame only. The sample records 2 million to 2.5 million clones, more than 85% being singletons. V gene TRBV11-2 combines with J gene TRBJ1-2, with 9 bases that match TRBD1. The sequence came from a man aged 18-30 years in good health. Some clones in this sample may be carry-over from other donors' samples. Sequenced material: naive CD4+ T cells from PBMCs. Documented subset: CD45RA+ positively selected. This CDR3 is CASSLNIATGGPGGYTF. CDR3 bases: TGTGCCAGCAGCTTAAATATCGCGACAGGGGGTCCGGGCGGCTACACCTTC.